The 15 T cell receptor beta chains given below trace back to one sample, sequenced in a study of T-cell memory formation after mild COVID-19. One entry per CDR3 protein results from TCRdb running MiXCR on the 5' RACE reads. Counted here are under 200,000 distinct CDR3 sequences, 10% to 15% occurring once; the ten biggest clones make up approximately 3.4%. Sequencing used PBMCs or a T cell subset sorted from them (not recorded which). The source is a man aged 18 to 30 who had mild COVID-19 (a few samples of this study predate the infection). Cell type and time point are not known.

The gene calls are TRBV12-3 or TRBV12-4 and TRBJ2-7, with 13 positions matching TRBD2. The V segment lost 4 bases and the J segment 3 bases; nucleotides outside the gene matches: 3. The CDR3 is 15 amino acids. The CDR3 region is CASSSGTSGVYEQYF. In DNA, the CDR3 is TGTGCCAGCAGTTCCGGGACTAGCGGGGTCTACGAGCAGTACTTC.

The chain employs TRBV5-1 and TRBJ1-2, with D possibly matching TRBD1 (5 bases). V dropped 4 bases and J dropped 5 bases, with 15 bases sitting between them. The CDR3 consists of 14 residues. Germline CDR1 SGHRS, CDR2 YFSETQ. CDR3 in amino acids: CASSRSRAEYGYTF. CDR3 nucleotides: TGCGCCAGCAGCCGAAGCAGGGCAGAATATGGCTACACCTTC.

This clonotype occurred a few times. The V call is TRBV6-5, the J call TRBJ2-1; 10 bases map to TRBD2. This CDR3 has 15 residues. Germline V CDR1 and CDR2: MNHEY, SVGAGI. With 0 bases clipped from V and 10 bases from J, the junction kept 6 bases outside the gene matches. CDR3 protein: CASSYSSGGAWEQFF. CDR3 bases: TGTGCCAGCAGTTACTCAAGCGGGGGGGCCTGGGAGCAGTTCTTC.

The sample holds a few counts of this clonotype. The J gene is TRBJ2-2, the V gene TRBV5-1; 7 bases match TRBD1. Looked up from germline, CDR1 is SGHRS and CDR2 is YFSETQ. This CDR3 region has 14 residues. V gave up 4 bases and J gave up 4 bases; unmatched junction bases: 4. CDR3 residues: CASSMSGGTGELFF. The CDR3, as DNA: TGCGCCAGCAGCATGTCAGGGGGCACCGGGGAGCTGTTTTTT. The whole variable domain, remainder taken from reference TRBV5-1 and TRBJ2-2, is KAGVTQTPRYLIKTRGQQVTLSCSPISGHRSVSWYQQTPGQGLQFLFEYFSETQRNKGNFPGRFSGRQFSNSRSEMNVSTLELGDSALYLCASSMSGGTGELFFGEGSRLTVL.

This clonotype rates as medium-sized. V and J are TRBV28 and TRBJ2-5, with D possibly being TRBD1 (6 bases). The germline V gene encodes CDR1 MDHEN and CDR2 SYDVKM. This CDR3 spans 12 amino acids. V was trimmed by 6 bases and J by 5 bases, leaving 10 bases between them. In nucleotides, the CDR3 is TGTGCCAGCAGAGGACAGAGGGAGACCCAGTACTTC. Protein sequence: CASRGQRETQYF.

The rearrangement links TRBV4-2 to TRBJ1-4, with 8 bases aligning to TRBD1. There are 14 residues in the CDR3. Unmatched junction bases numbered 1, after V lost 0 bases and J lost 7 bases. Germline V CDR1 and CDR2: LGHNA, YNFKEQ. In DNA form, the CDR3 reads TGTGCCAGCAGCCAAGACAGGGGGCGTGAAAAACTGTTTTTT. Amino acid sequence: CASSQDRGREKLFF.

This clonotype was detected only a few times. The V and J genes are TRBV6-1 and TRBJ1-5, with unresolved D. Trimming left V 2 bases short and J 6 bases short, with 5 bases between. Germline CDR1 reads MNHNS; CDR2 reads SASEGT. The CDR3 is 12 residues long. DNA for the CDR3: TGTGCCAGCAGTGAAAGAAGTCAGCCCCAGCATTTT. Translation: CASSERSQPQHF.

This clonotype was counted only a few times. The chain couples TRBV6-2 or TRBV6-3 to TRBJ1-1; no definite D call. Germline CDR1 is MNHEY and CDR2 is SVGEGT. The CDR3 has 13 residues. The V end lost 2 bases, the J end lost 11 bases, and 15 bases lay between the germline ends. CDR3 DNA sequence: TGTGCCAGCAGTTACGGAGTTCCCGAGGTGGCTTTCTTT. This gives the protein CASSYGVPEVAFF.

This clonotype was seen repeatedly, ten times or more. The chain is built from TRBV5-1 and TRBJ2-5; no reliable D call. This CDR3 is 15 amino acids long. Germline values: CDR1 SGHRS, CDR2 YFSETQ. V gave up 0 bases and J gave up 4 bases, with 13 bases separating them. CDR3 region: CASSLVLPAVETQYF. The CDR3 nucleotides read TGCGCCAGCAGCTTGGTTCTGCCTGCTGTAGAGACCCAGTACTTC.

This clonotype was counted only a few times. J is TRBJ2-5 and V is TRBV4-1; TRBD2 aligns across 12 bases. V shed 6 bases, J shed 3 bases, and the junction held 2 bases outside the gene matches. The germline V gene has CDR1 MGHRA and CDR2 YSYEKL. The CDR3 sequence is 14 residues long. CDR3 amino acids: CASRRLAGEETQYF. The CDR3 DNA follows: TGCGCCAGCAGGCGACTAGCGGGGGAAGAGACCCAGTACTTC.

The V and J genes are TRBV3-1 and TRBJ2-3; D gene unclear. CDR1 and CDR2 from the germline V gene are LGHDT and YNNKEL (reference sequence). V was cut by 2 bases and J by 3 bases, with 6 bases left in between. The CDR3 extends over 13 amino acids. In nucleotides, the CDR3 is TGTGCCAGCAGCCAATTTTTGACAGATACGCAGTATTTT. It yields the protein CASSQFLTDTQYF.

The V call is TRBV14, the J call TRBJ2-3; TRBD2 agrees at 7 bases. V lost 4 bases, J lost 1 base, and 8 bases stayed unmatched. Germline V gene data show CDR1 as SGHDN and CDR2 as FVKESK. The CDR3 sequence is 16 residues long. Here the CDR3 DNA reads TGTGCCAGCAGCCCGGGACTAAGGCGCGGCACAGATACGCAGTATTTT. Its translation: CASSPGLRRGTDTQYF.

This clonotype was detected many times. The chain employs TRBV6-5 and TRBJ1-2, with D perhaps TRBD1 (6 bases). Between the trimmed V and J ends, which lost 2 bases and 4 bases, there was a span of 14 bases. Germline CDR1 MNHEY, CDR2 SVGAGI. The CDR3 length is 15 residues. For the CDR3, the DNA is TGTGCCAGCAGTTACGGTATGGGGGCCAGCTATGGCTACACCTTC. It codes for CASSYGMGASYGYTF.

The V call is TRBV7-9, the J call TRBJ2-3, with unresolved D. With 6 bases removed from V and 1 base from J, the gap between germline ends came to 8 bases. CDR3 size: 13 residues. The germline V gene has CDR1 SEHNR and CDR2 FQNEAQ (reference sequence). The CDR3 protein is CASSTSGTDTQYF. In DNA, the CDR3 is TGTGCCAGCAGTACCTCCGGCACAGATACGCAGTATTTT.

This clonotype was seen only a few times. V is TRBV27 and J is TRBJ2-7; D perhaps matches TRBD2 (5 bases). This CDR3 contains 14 residues. Germline V CDR1 and CDR2: MNHEY, SMNVEV (reference sequence). V lost 3 bases and J 2 bases, leaving 11 bases between the germline ends. CDR3 loop: CASSFRGQAYEQYF. CDR3 DNA: TGTGCCAGCAGTTTCAGAGGGCAAGCCTACGAGCAGTACTTC.